The source of this TCR beta chain is a study of T cell responses to AZD1222 COVID-19 vaccine (dated by TCRdb to 2020 to 2023). Some background on the complete study: TCR sequencing covered fewer than 250 trial participants: about 210 given two doses of AZD1222 and about 26 given two doses of MenACWY control vaccine. Trial participants were enrolled by age into 18-55, 56-69 and 70-plus year subgroups, with about 150, 27 and 61 TCR-sequenced participants respectively. Results the study describes overall, beyond this receptor: In the small 56-69-year group, the increase in depth fell short of significance, most likely because of low power. Conclusions about previously exposed vaccinees were limited because only five to seven AZD1222 recipients were SARS-CoV-2 seropositive at baseline. Because no day 14 peak-response samples were available, repertoires were characterized only after the peak T cell response. Reportedly, close to half of the unique spike-specific TCRs recognized epitopes lying outside the regions that are mutated in the B.1.351 and B.1.1.7 variants. After two AZD1222 doses, both the breadth and the depth of spike-specific TCRs were significantly higher than at day 0 and than in MenACWY recipients. The whole spike protein was spanned by vaccine-associated CD4 TCRs, and dominant responses were seen in regions 160-218 and 743-854. Participants were mostly white British, with more females than males. The authors suggested clonal diversity may have been underestimated.

A remark on this clone: The specificity of this receptor is unknown. No base quality values were provided; no much bigger clone lies one nucleotide off.

The sample's time point, from its label and the paper: baseline before first vaccination. The intended sense of this specimen's treatment or condition label: meningococcal conjugate vaccine given as trial control. The vaccinee samples were drawn from two UK trials, COV001 and COV002, one of which was a single-blind randomized controlled phase 2/3 trial testing AZD1222 (ChAdOx1 nCoV-19) in healthy adults. Trial participant PBMC samples were collected at day 0 and day 28 after the second dose for TCRbeta chain sequencing. The CDR3 regions of human TCRbeta chains were analyzed by immunosequencing. The authors processed their data as follows. TCRs in the repertoires were compared against a reference library of SARS-CoV-2-specific TCRs that had been generated with the MIRA antigen-specificity platform. Breadth meant the fraction of unique TCRs that were SARS-CoV-2-associated, whereas depth meant the fraction of total T cells that were SARS-CoV-2-associated. Using the MIRA data, every spike-specific TCR was mapped to the spike region that the TCR reacted to and assigned to either a CD4 or a CD8 class. Log10-transformed breadth and depth values were compared by one-way ANOVA with Sidak's multiple comparisons tests. This immuneACCESS table, as held by TCRdb, lists in-frame sequences with V and J called but not all clones. Of the missing ones, under half trace to an unresolved V gene in checked studies; the others have no known cause. Clone size and V and J calls were adopted from that table, with D and trimming inferred from the DNA. Present in this sample are 57,000 or so clones, approximately 85% of which were seen just once. Roughly 19% of the sample is taken by the ten largest.

CDR1 and CDR2, per the germline V gene, are LGHNA and YNFKEQ. The junction shows trimming of 0 bases on V and 5 bases on J, plus 16 bases between the germline ends. The CDR3 spans 16 residues, from the cysteine through the phenylalanine. Only the CDR3 DNA stays, 48 bases, in frame from base 1. The sequence was obtained from an adult in good health. The sample in question was peripheral blood, obtained on day 0 of MenACWY control vaccination. The chain couples TRBV4-2 to TRBJ1-1; a tentative D call is TRBD1 (5 bases match). The bases read TGTGCCAGCAGCCAAGATTGGCCGGGGCGGGGGACTGAAGCTTTCTTT. This encodes CASSQDWPGRGTEAFF.